These 24 T cell receptor beta chains share one sample of origin, sequenced in a study of blood T cell repertoires in COVID-19. The data were produced by immunoSEQ multiplex PCR, yet TCRdb's version contains in-frame clones alone and is incomplete. Among fewer than 200,000 clones listed, 82% were seen once. Sample: PBMCs or T cells enriched from blood (not recorded which). The origin of the receptors is a man aged 55 to 70 who had recovered from COVID-19.

Here the CDR3 reads CASSLRLAGGVYEQYF. In DNA, the CDR3 is TGTGCCAGCAGCTTACGACTAGCGGGAGGGGTGTACGAGCAGTACTTC. This chain joins TRBV3-1 (or the pseudogene TRBV3-2) and TRBJ2-7, with 14 bases matching TRBD2. The CDR3 spans 16 residues. CDR1 is LGHDT, CDR2 YNNKEL, per germline (reference sequence). V was pared by 5 bases and J by 4 bases, with 7 bases of the junction left unmatched.

V usage is TRBV9 and J usage is TRBJ1-6; 7 bases are a match to TRBD1. Germline loops: CDR1 SGDLS, CDR2 YYNGEE. Germline trimming cut 0 bases from V and 9 bases from J; bases unmatched to any gene: 6. This CDR3 region has 15 residues. In DNA, the CDR3 is TGTGCCAGCAGCGTAGAAGACAGGGTGAGTTCACCCCTCCACTTT. This gives the protein CASSVEDRVSSPLHF.

The chain has TRBV5-6 and TRBJ1-1; D possibly corresponds to TRBD1 (6 bases). The germline V gene encodes CDR1 SGHDT and CDR2 YYEEEE. The CDR3 has 15 residues. Deletions cut 4 bases from V and 2 bases from J, with 15 bases between. CDR3 amino acids: CASSPTGHLNTEAFF. The CDR3, as DNA: TGTGCCAGCAGCCCGACGGGACACCTAAACACTGAAGCTTTCTTT.

This chain links TRBV7-9 with TRBJ2-3; D possibly corresponds to TRBD1 (6 bases). The germline V gene has CDR1 SEHNR and CDR2 FQNEAQ (reference sequence). The V gene lost 5 bases and the J gene lost 4 bases, with 16 bases spanning the gap. This CDR3 is 15 amino acids long. The CDR3 nucleotides are TGTGCCAGCAGCCAGGGGCCGGGCCGGGCAGATACGCAGTATTTT. Translated, it gives CASSQGPGRADTQYF.

The gene calls are TRBV21-1 and TRBJ2-7; the D call in the table, TRBD1, was not verified against the DNA. TRBV21-1 has pseudogene status. The CDR3 totals 13 residues. The CDR3, as DNA: TGTGCCAGGACAGGGGGCGAGAGATACGAGCAGTACTTC. Translated, it gives CARTGGERYEQYF.

This sequence joins TRBV14 and TRBJ2-7, with a possible D match to TRBD2 (5 bases). V gave up 1 base and J gave up 7 bases, with 8 bases separating them. CDR1 is SGHDN, CDR2 FVKESK, per germline. The CDR3 runs to 12 residues. The CDR3 sequence is CASSQVGGEQYF. CDR3 DNA sequence: TGTGCCAGCAGCCAAGTCGGCGGGGAGCAGTACTTC. The variable domain in full, completed from reference TRBV14 and TRBJ2-7, reads EAGVTQFPSHSVIEKGQTVTLRCDPISGHDNLYWYRRVMGKEIKFLLHFVKESKQDESGMPNNRFLAERTGGTYSTLKVQPAELEDSGVYFCASSQVGGEQYFGPGTRLTVT.

The chain recombines TRBV5-4 with TRBJ2-2, with 11 bases identical to TRBD1. The CDR3 loop spans 17 amino acids. Germline assignment: CDR1 SGHNT and CDR2 YYREEE (reference sequence). With V trimmed by 3 bases and J by 2 bases, 6 bases remained unmatched. The CDR3 DNA follows: TGTGCCAGCAGCTCCCGAGGACAGGGGGCCAACACCGGGGAGCTGTTTTTT. As protein: CASSSRGQGANTGELFF.

V usage is TRBV29-1 and J usage is TRBJ1-2, with D tentatively TRBD1 (6 bases). V lost 5 bases and J lost 5, with 12 bases in between. The germline V gene has CDR1 SQVTM and CDR2 ANQGSEA. This CDR3 contains 12 residues. CDR3 sequence reads: CSVKSGEYGYTF. CDR3 nucleotides: TGCAGCGTTAAGTCAGGGGAGTATGGCTACACCTTC.

The chain recombines TRBV10-3 with TRBJ2-2; a possible D gene is TRBD2 (5 bases). The CDR3 has 13 amino acids. V lost 7 bases to trimming and J lost 4 bases, with 10 bases between them. The germline V gene has CDR1 ENHRY and CDR2 SYGVKD. The CDR3 DNA is TGTGCCATCAAGGGAGAGGGCACCGGGGAGCTGTTTTTT. Translated: CAIKGEGTGELFF.

The chain links TRBV19 to TRBJ1-3, with a weak D call TRBD1 (6 bases). This CDR3 is 14 amino acids long. Germline CDR1 LNHDA, CDR2 SQIVND (reference sequence). The V end lost 8 bases, the J end lost 2 bases, and 13 bases lay between the germline ends. Written as DNA, the CDR3 is TGTGCCAGTGGCACAGGGAAGACTGGAAACACCATATATTTT. Its protein product is CASGTGKTGNTIYF.

The chain employs TRBV3-1 (or the pseudogene TRBV3-2) and TRBJ2-7; 7 nucleotides agree with TRBD1. This CDR3 region has 16 residues. Germline CDR1 reads LGHDT; CDR2 reads YNNKEL (reference sequence). V gave up 11 bases and J gave up 0 bases; unmatched junction bases: 16. In DNA form, the CDR3 reads TGTGCCCGGAAAGGGGCAGGGGGTCCGGGCTCCTACGAGCAGTACTTC. It specifies CARKGAGGPGSYEQYF.

This clone was observed once. The chain couples TRBV7-8 to TRBJ2-5; 8 nucleotides line up with TRBD2. V was clipped by 4 bases and J by 4 bases; unmatched bases: 11. Germline V gene sequence: CDR1 SGHVS, CDR2 FQNEAQ. This CDR3 is 16 amino acids long. CDR3 in amino acids: CASSSGVSGRSETQYF. CDR3 sequence (DNA): TGTGCCAGCAGCTCGGGGGTGAGCGGGAGATCAGAGACCCAGTACTTC.

The rearrangement uses TRBV28 and TRBJ2-2; 12 positions match TRBD1. In germline, CDR1 is MDHEN, CDR2 SYDVKM. J gave up 0 bases and V 4 bases, and 6 bases lay outside the gene matches. CDR3 size: 18 residues. This CDR3 is CASSWAGQGAANTGELFF. DNA for the CDR3: TGTGCCAGCAGTTGGGCGGGACAGGGGGCGGCGAACACCGGGGAGCTGTTTTTT.

In this sample, this clone turned up a few times. The rearrangement links TRBV4-2 to TRBJ2-2; D remains unclear. From germline, CDR1 is LGHNA and CDR2 YNFKEQ. CDR3 length: 13 residues. V lost 2 bases to trimming and J lost 5 bases, with 6 bases between them. The CDR3 loop is CASSQPGTGELFF. The CDR3 DNA reads TGTGCCAGCAGCCAACCCGGGACCGGGGAGCTGTTTTTT.

J is TRBJ2-1 and V is TRBV5-1; no clear D gene. Per the germline V gene, CDR1 is SGHRS and CDR2 is YFSETQ. CDR3 length: 15 residues. Deletions cut 4 bases from V and 2 bases from J, with 13 bases between. In DNA, the CDR3 is TGCGCCAGCAGCCACCGTCAGTACACCTACAATGAGCAGTTCTTC. Encoded protein: CASSHRQYTYNEQFF.

The J gene is TRBJ2-3, the V gene TRBV10-3; 9 bases match TRBD2. With 4 bases clipped from V and 7 bases from J, the junction kept 6 bases outside the gene matches. The CDR3 sequence is 14 residues long. The V gene's germline CDR1 is ENHRY and CDR2 SYGVKD. The CDR3 nucleotides are TGTGCCATCAGTGGGCCCGCTAGCGGGAATACGCAGTATTTT. Protein sequence: CAISGPASGNTQYF.

The chain recombines TRBV30 with TRBJ2-3; 7 bases are shared with TRBD1. Germline values: CDR1 GTSNPN, CDR2 SVGIG (reference sequence). The CDR3 is 13 amino acids. V lost 7 bases and J lost 7; bases outside the gene matches: 11. As DNA, the CDR3 is TGTGCCTATACCGGGACAGCTACATATACGCAGTATTTT. Residues: CAYTGTATYTQYF.

This chain joins TRBV5-1 and TRBJ2-1; TRBD2 matches 9 bases. Trimming removed 4 bases from V and 6 bases from J; junction bases left unmatched: 8. This CDR3 contains 15 residues. Germline V gene data show CDR1 as SGHRS and CDR2 as YFSETQ. CDR3 coding DNA: TGCGCCAGCAGCCCGTCCGGGACTAGCACCAATGAGCAGTTCTTC. This gives the protein CASSPSGTSTNEQFF.

This clone was counted once. This rearrangement joins TRBV19 to TRBJ1-4; 7 bases match TRBD1. The CDR3 consists of 14 residues. Unmatched junction bases numbered 12, after V lost 5 bases and J lost 12 bases. From germline, CDR1 is LNHDA and CDR2 SQIVND (reference sequence). The CDR3 DNA sequence: TGTGCCAGTAGTGTGGGGACAGATCCAGGGGAACTGTTTTTT. It translates to CASSVGTDPGELFF.

This rearrangement joins TRBV5-1 to TRBJ1-2; 9 nucleotides align to TRBD1. This CDR3 is built from 15 residues. The germline V gene has CDR1 SGHRS and CDR2 YFSETQ. The ends lost 4 bases at V and 4 bases at J; junction bases unmatched: 8. The CDR3 DNA sequence: TGCGCCAGCAGCCCACCGGGACAGGGACTCTATGGCTACACCTTC. It translates to CASSPPGQGLYGYTF.

This chain uses TRBV6-5 with TRBJ2-7, with D uncertain. Germline CDR1 reads MNHEY; CDR2 reads SVGAGI. The V end was cut by 6 bases, the J end by 6 bases, with 18 bases between. The CDR3 has 14 residues. The CDR3 DNA reads as TGTGCCAGCAGCCCATCAGGCCCAACAGCCGAGCAGTACTTC. It codes for CASSPSGPTAEQYF.

The gene calls are TRBV7-2 and TRBJ2-7; tentatively, D is TRBD1 (5 bases). Per the germline V gene, CDR1 is SGHTA and CDR2 is FQGNSA. V was trimmed by 2 bases and J by 6 bases, leaving 8 bases between them. The CDR3 contains 12 residues. DNA of the CDR3: TGTGCCAGCAGCTTATGGGGCAGCGAGCAGTACTTC. It is translated as CASSLWGSEQYF.

V is TRBV5-4 and J is TRBJ2-1; D is unresolved. CDR3 length: 15 residues. Germline V gene lookup returns CDR1 SGHNT and CDR2 YYREEE (reference sequence). Between the trimmed V and J ends, which lost 0 bases and 3 bases, there was a span of 10 bases. The CDR3 region has the DNA TGTGCCAGCAGCTTGGAACAGCAGGACTACAATGAGCAGTTCTTC. It encodes CASSLEQQDYNEQFF.

This clone was seen just once. The chain employs TRBV4-1 and TRBJ2-7; D remains ambiguous. The ends were cut back, 2 bases at V and 3 bases at J, with 8 bases in the middle. The CDR3 loop spans 13 amino acids. Germline CDR1 and CDR2: MGHRA and YSYEKL. CDR3 coding DNA: TGCGCCAGCAGCCAAAACCCCTACTACGAGCAGTACTTC. It is translated as CASSQNPYYEQYF.